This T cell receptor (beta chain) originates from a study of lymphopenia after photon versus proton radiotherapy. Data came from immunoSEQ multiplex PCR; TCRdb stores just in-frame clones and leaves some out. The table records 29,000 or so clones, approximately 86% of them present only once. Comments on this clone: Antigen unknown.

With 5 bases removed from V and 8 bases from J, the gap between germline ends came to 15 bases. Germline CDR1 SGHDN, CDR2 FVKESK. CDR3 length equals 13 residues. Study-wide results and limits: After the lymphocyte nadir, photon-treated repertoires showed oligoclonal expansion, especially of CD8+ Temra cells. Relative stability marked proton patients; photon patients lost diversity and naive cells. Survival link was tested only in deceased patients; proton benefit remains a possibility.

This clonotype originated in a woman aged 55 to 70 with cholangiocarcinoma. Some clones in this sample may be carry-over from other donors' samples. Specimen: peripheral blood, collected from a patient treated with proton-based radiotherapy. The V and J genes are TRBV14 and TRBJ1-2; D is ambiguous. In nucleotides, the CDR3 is TGTGCCAGCAGCTCTCTAAATCTGGGCGGCTACACCTTC. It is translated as CASSSLNLGGYTF.